This entry features one TCR beta chain sequence. The entry originates in a study of long-term antiretroviral therapy in people with HIV. The immunoSEQ assay was v3.0, run at survey level. This table comes from immunoSEQ multiplex PCR, and its TCRdb copy is limited to in-frame clones, with some not included. The sample consists of fewer than 45,000 clones, more than 80% of them appearing once. The sequencing used unsorted PBMCs, collected 3.4 years after starting antiretroviral therapy. The clonotype was recovered from a man aged 30-40 years with HIV.

The DNA of the CDR3 is TGTGCCAGCAGTGGGGGGGTACTGCGGGAGGGCCTCTACGAGCAGTACTTC. Encoded protein: CASSGGVLREGLYEQYF. V and J are TRBV2 and TRBJ2-7, with 9 bases identical to TRBD2. This CDR3 spans 17 amino acids. Germline V gene lookup returns CDR1 SNHLY and CDR2 FYNNEI. Trimming took 4 bases from V and 3 from J; bases not matched to a gene: 13.